This T cell receptor (beta chain) was identified in a study of tumor and adjacent non-tumor tissue in lung cancer. Turning to the study itself: Histology: about a dozen adenocarcinoma, a couple of squamous cell carcinoma, 1 small cell lung cancer.

Concerning this clonotype itself: One end of the junction fails to match germline, which may point to a read error.

RNA was extracted from bulk tissue without any cell sorting. Germline V gene data show CDR1 as SQVTM and CDR2 as ANQGSEA. The CDR3 consists of 11 residues. The library came from three nested PCR rounds adapted from ARM-PCR protocols. TCRdb called the multiplex PCR reads again in MiXCR, with one record for every CDR3 protein. Here the sample spans more than 95,000 distinct CDR3 sequences, around three fifths being singletons. The genes are TRBV29-1 and TRBJ2-1, with unresolved D. The origin of this receptor is a man younger than 40 with non-small cell lung cancer. Sample: lung tumor tissue. CDR3 DNA sequence: TGCAGCGCTGTAAGAGGCGATGAGCAATTCTTC. It translates to CSAVRGDEQFF.